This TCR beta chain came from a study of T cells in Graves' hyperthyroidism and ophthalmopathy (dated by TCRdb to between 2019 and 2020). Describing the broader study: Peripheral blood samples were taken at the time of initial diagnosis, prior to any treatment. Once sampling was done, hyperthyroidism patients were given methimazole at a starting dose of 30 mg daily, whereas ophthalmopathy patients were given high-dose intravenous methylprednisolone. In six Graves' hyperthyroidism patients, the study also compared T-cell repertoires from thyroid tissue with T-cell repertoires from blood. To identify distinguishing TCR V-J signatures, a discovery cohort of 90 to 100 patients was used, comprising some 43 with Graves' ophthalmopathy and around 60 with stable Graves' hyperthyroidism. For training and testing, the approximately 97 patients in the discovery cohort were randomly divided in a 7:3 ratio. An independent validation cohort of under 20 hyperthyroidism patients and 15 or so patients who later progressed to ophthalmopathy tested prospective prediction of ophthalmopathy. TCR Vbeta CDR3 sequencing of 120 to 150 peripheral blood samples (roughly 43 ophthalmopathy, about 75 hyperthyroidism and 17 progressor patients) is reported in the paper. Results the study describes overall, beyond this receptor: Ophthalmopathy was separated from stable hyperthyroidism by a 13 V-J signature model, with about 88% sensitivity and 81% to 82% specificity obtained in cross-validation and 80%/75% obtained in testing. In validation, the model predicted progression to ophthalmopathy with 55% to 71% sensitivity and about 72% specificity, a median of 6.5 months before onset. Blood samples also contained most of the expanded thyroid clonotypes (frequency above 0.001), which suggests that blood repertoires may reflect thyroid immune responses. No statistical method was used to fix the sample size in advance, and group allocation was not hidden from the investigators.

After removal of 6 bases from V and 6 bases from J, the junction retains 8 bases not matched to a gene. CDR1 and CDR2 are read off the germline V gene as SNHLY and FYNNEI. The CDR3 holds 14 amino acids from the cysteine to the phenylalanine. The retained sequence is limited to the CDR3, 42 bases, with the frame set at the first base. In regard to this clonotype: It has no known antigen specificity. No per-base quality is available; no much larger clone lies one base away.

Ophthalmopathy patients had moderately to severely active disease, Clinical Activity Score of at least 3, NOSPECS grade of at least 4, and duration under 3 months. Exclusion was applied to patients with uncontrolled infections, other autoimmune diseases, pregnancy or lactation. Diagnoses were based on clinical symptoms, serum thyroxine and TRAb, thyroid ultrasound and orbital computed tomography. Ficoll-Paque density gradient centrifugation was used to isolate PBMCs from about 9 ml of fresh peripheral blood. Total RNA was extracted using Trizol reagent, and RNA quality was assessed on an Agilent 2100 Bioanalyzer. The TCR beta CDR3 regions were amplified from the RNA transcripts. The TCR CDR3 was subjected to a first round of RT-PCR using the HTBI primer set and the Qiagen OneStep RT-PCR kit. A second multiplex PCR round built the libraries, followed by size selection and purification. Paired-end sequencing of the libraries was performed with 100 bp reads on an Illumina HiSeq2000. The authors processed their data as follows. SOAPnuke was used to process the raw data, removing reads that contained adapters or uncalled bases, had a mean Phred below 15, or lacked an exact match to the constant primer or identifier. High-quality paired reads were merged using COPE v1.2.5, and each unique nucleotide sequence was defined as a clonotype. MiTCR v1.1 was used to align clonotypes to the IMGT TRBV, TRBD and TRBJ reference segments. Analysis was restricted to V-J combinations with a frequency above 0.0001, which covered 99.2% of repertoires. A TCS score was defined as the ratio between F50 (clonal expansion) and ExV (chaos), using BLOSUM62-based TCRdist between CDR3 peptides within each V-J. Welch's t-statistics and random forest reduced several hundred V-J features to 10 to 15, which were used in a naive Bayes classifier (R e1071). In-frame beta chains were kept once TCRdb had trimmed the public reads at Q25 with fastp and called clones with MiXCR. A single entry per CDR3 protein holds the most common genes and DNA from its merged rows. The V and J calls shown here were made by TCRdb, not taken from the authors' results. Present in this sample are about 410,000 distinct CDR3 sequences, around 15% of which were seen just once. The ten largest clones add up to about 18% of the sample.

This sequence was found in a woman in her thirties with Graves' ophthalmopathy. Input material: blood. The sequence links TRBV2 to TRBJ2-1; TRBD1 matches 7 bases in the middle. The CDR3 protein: CASRGTAKSNEQFF. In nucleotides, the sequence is TGTGCCAGCAGGGGGACAGCGAAAAGCAATGAGCAGTTCTTC.